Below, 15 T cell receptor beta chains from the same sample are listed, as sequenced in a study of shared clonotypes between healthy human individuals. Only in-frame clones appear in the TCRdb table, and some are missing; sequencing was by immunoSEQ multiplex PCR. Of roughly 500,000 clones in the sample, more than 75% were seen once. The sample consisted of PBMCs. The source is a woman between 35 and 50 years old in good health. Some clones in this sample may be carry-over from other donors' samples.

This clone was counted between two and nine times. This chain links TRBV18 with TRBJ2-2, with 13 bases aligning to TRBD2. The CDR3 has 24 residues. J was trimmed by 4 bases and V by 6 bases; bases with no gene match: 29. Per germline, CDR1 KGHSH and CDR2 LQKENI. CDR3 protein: CASSLHQLATVRTSGSSGTGELFF. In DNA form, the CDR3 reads TGTGCCAGCTCCCTCCATCAACTCGCCACTGTAAGGACTAGCGGGAGTTCGGGCACCGGGGAGCTGTTTTTT. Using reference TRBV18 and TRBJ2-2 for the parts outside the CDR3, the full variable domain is NAGVMQNPRHLVRRRGQEARLRCSPMKGHSHVYWYRQLPEEGLKFMVYLQKENIIDESGMPKERFSAEFPKEGPSILRIQQVVRGDSAAYFCASSLHQLATVRTSGSSGTGELFFGEGSRLTVL.

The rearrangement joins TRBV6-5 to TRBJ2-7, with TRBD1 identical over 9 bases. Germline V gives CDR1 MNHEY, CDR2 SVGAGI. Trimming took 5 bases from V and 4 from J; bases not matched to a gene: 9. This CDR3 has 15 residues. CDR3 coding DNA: TGTGCCAGCAGTGTGTCCGGGACAGGGTCGTACGAGCAGTACTTC. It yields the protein CASSVSGTGSYEQYF.

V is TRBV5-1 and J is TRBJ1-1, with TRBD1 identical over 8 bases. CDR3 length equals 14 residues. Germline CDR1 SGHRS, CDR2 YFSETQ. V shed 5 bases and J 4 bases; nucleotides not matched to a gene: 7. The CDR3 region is CASSPTTGGTEAFF. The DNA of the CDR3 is TGCGCCAGCAGTCCGACTACAGGGGGCACTGAAGCTTTCTTT.

CDR3 region: CASSLALEGAGELFF. CDR3 coding DNA: TGCGCCAGCAGCTTGGCCTTGGAGGGTGCCGGGGAGCTGTTTTTT. The chain recombines TRBV5-1 with TRBJ2-2; D is possibly TRBD2 (6 bases). This CDR3 is 15 amino acids long. Looked up from germline, CDR1 is SGHRS and CDR2 is YFSETQ. The V gene lost 0 bases and the J gene lost 6 bases, with 12 bases spanning the gap.

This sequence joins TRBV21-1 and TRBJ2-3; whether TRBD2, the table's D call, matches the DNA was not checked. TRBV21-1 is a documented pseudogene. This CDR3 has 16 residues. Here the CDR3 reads CASSKGQRASTDTQYF. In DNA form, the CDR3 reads TGTGCCAGCAGCAAAGGGCAGCGGGCGAGCACAGATACGCAGTATTTT.

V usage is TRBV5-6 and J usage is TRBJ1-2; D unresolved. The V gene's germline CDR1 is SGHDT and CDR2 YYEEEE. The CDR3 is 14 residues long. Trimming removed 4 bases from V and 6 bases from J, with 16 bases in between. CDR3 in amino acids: CASSPYGLGNGYTF. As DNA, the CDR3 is TGTGCCAGCAGCCCTTACGGCCTGGGGAATGGCTACACCTTC.

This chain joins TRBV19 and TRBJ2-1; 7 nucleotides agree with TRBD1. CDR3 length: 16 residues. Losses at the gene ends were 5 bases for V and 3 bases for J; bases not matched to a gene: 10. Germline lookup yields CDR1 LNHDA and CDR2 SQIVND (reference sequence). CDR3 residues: CASSVTGSEVYNEQFF. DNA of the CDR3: TGTGCCAGTAGTGTGACAGGGTCGGAGGTCTACAATGAGCAGTTCTTC.

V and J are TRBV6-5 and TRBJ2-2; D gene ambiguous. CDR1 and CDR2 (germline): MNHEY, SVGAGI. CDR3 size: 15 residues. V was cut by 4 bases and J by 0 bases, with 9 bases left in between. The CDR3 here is CASSFRTANTGELFF. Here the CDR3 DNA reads TGTGCCAGCAGTTTCCGGACGGCGAACACCGGGGAGCTGTTTTTT.

CDR3 in amino acids: CASSFLDTDRDPEAFF. The DNA of the CDR3 is TGTGCCAGCAGCTTCCTAGACACAGACAGGGACCCTGAAGCTTTCTTT. This chain joins TRBV7-2 and TRBJ1-1; 7 bases match TRBD1. This CDR3 is 16 amino acids long. V lost 3 bases to trimming and J lost 6 bases; unmatched junction nucleotides: 13. Germline values: CDR1 SGHTA, CDR2 FQGNSA.

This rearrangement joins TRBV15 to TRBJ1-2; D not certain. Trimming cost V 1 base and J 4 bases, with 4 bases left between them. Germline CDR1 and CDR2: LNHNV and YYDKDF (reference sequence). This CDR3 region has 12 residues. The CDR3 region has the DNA TGTGCCACCAGCAGAGCGAGCTATGGCTACACCTTC. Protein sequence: CATSRASYGYTF.

CDR3 in DNA: TGTGCCAGCAGCTTACCCGAATCTAGCGGGGGATACAATGAGCAGTTCTTC. The encoded protein is CASSLPESSGGYNEQFF. V and J are TRBV7-3 and TRBJ2-1; 10 bases line up with TRBD2. Germline V lookup: CDR1 SGHTA, CDR2 FQGTGA. The CDR3 is 17 residues long. The V and J ends lost 2 bases and 4 bases, in that order; junction bases with no gene match: 8.

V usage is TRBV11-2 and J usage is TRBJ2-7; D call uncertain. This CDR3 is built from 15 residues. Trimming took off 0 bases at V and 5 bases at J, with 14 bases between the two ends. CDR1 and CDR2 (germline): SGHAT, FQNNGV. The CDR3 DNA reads TGTGCCAGCAGCTTAGAGGGCCTACTGGGTCACGAGCAGTACTTC. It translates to CASSLEGLLGHEQYF.

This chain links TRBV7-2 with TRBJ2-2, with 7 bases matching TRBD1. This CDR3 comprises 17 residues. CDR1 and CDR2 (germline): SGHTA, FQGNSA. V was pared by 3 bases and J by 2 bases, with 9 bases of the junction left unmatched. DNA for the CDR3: TGTGCCAGCAGCTTCACCAGGGACAGCGGCAACACCGGGGAGCTGTTTTTT. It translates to CASSFTRDSGNTGELFF.

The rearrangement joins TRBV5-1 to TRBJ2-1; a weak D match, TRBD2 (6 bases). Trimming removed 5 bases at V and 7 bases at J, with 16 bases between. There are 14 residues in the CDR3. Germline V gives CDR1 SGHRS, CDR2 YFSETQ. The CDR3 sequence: CASSKTSLRNEQFF. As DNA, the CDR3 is TGCGCCAGCAGTAAGACTAGTCTTCGGAATGAGCAGTTCTTC. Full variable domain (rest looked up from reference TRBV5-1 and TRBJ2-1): KAGVTQTPRYLIKTRGQQVTLSCSPISGHRSVSWYQQTPGQGLQFLFEYFSETQRNKGNFPGRFSGRQFSNSRSEMNVSTLELGDSALYLCASSKTSLRNEQFFGPGTRLTVL.

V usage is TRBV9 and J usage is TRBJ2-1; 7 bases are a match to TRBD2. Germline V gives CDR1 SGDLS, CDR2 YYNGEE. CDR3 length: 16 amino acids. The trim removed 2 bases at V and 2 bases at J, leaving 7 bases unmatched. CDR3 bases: TGTGCCAGCAGCGTTCTTCCGGGAGGTACCTACAATGAGCAGTTCTTC. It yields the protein CASSVLPGGTYNEQFF.